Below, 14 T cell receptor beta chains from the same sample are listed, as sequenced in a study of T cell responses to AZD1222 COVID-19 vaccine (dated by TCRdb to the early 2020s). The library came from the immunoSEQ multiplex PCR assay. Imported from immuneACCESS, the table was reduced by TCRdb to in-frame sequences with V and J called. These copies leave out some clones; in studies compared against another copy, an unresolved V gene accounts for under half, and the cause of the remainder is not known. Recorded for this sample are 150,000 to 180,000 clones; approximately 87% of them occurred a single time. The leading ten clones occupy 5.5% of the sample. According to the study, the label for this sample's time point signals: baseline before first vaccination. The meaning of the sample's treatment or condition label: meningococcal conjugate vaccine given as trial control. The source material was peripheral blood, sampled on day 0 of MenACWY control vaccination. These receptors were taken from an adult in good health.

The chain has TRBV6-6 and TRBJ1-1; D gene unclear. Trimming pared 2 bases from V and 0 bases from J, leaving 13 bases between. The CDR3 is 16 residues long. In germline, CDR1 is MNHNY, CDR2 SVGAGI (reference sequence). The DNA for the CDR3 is TGTGCCAGCAGTTACCCTTGGACGGTGATGAACACTGAAGCTTTCTTT. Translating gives CASSYPWTVMNTEAFF.

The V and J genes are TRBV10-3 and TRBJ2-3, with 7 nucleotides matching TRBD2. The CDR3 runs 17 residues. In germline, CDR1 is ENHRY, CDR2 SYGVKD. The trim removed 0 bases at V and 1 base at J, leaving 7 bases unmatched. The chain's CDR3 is CAISESGGRLGTDTQYF. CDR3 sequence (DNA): TGTGCCATCAGTGAGTCGGGCGGGAGACTAGGCACAGATACGCAGTATTTT.

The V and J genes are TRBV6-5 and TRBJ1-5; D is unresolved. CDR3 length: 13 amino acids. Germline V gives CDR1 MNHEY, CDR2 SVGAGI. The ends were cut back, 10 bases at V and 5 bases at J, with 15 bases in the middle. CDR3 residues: CATRTGDYQPQHF. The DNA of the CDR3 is TGTGCCACCCGGACCGGGGATTATCAGCCCCAGCATTTT.

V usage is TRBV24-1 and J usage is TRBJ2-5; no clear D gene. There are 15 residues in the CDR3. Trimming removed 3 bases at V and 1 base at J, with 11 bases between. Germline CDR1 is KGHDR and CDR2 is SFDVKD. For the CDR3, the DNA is TGTGCCACCAGTGATCAGACCCGGCCCCAAGAGACCCAGTACTTC. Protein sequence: CATSDQTRPQETQYF.

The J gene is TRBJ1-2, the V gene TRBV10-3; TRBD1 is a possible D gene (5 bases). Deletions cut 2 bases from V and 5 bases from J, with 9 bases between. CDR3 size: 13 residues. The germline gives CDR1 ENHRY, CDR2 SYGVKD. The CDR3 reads CAISEQQEYGYTF. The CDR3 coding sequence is TGTGCCATCAGTGAGCAACAGGAATATGGCTACACCTTC.

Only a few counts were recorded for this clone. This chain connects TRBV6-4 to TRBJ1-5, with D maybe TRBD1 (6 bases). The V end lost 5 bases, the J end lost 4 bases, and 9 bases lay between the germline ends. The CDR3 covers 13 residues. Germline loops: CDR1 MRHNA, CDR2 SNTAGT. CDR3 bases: TGTGCCAGCAGTTACGACAGGAATCAGCCCCAGCATTTT. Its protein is CASSYDRNQPQHF.

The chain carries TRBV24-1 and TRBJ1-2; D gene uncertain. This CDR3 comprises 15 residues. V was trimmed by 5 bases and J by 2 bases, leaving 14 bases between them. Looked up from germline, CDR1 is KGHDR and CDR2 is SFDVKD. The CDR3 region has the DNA TGTGCCACCAGTGGCGGTGAGAGATCCAACTATGGCTACACCTTC. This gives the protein CATSGGERSNYGYTF.

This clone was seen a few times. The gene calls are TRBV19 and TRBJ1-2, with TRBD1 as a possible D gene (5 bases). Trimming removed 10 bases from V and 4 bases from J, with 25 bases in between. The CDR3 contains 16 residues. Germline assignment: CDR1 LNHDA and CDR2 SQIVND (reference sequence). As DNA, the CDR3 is TGTGCCACCCGGGGGGATCACAGGCGCACCTCCTATGGCTACACCTTC. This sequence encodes CATRGDHRRTSYGYTF.

CDR3 region: CASSQIGETQYF. The CDR3 region has the DNA TGTGCCAGCAGCCAAATCGGGGAGACCCAGTACTTC. The rearrangement links TRBV7-9 to TRBJ2-5; no firm D call. The CDR3 totals 12 residues. The V end was cut by 5 bases, the J end by 5 bases, with 9 bases between. Looked up from germline, CDR1 is SEHNR and CDR2 is FQNEAQ (reference sequence).

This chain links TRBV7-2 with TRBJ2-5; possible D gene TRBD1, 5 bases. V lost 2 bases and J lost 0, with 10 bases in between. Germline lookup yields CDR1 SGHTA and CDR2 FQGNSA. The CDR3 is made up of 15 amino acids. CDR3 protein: CASSLYDSYQETQYF. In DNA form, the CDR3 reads TGTGCCAGCAGCTTATATGACAGTTACCAAGAGACCCAGTACTTC. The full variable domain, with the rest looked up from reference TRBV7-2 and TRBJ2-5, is GAGVSQSPSNKVTEKGKDVELRCDPISGHTALYWYRQSLGQGLEFLIYFQGNSAPDKSGLPSDRFSAERTGGSVSTLTIQRTQQEDSAVYLCASSLYDSYQETQYFGPGTRLLVL.

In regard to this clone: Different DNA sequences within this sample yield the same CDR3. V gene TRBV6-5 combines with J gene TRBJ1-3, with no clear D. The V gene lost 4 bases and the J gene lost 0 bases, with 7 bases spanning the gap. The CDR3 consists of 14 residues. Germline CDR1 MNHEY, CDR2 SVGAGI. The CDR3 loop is CASSSGGSGNTIYF. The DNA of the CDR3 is TGTGCCAGCAGTTCGGGTGGCTCTGGAAACACCATATATTTT.

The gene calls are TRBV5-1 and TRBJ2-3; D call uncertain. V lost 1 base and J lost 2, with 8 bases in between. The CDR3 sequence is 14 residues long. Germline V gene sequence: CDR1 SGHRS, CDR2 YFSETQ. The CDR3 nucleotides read TGCGCCAGCAGCTTGAGTCTTCTCACAGATACGCAGTATTTT. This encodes CASSLSLLTDTQYF.

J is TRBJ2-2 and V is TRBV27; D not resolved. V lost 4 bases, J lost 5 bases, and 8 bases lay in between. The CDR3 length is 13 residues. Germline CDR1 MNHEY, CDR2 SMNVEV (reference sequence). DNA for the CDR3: TGTGCCAGCAGTTCGAGCTGGACCGGGGAGCTGTTTTTT. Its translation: CASSSSWTGELFF.

The CDR3 bases are TGCGCCAGTCGACCTTTTGCAACTAATGAAAAACTGTTTTTT. Residues: CASRPFATNEKLFF. This chain joins TRBV5-1 and TRBJ1-4; D remains unclear. Per the germline V gene, CDR1 is SGHRS and CDR2 is YFSETQ. The ends were cut back, 8 bases at V and 0 bases at J, with 11 bases in the middle. This CDR3 is 14 amino acids long.